Sequencing of this TCR beta chain was carried out in a study of T cells in Graves' hyperthyroidism and ophthalmopathy. Whole-study results and caveats: Median prediction lead before ophthalmopathy onset was around seven months with the model. Stable hyperthyroidism was told apart from ophthalmopathy by a model built on 13 V-J features.

The TCR beta CDR3 regions underwent amplification using RNA transcripts as the source. HTBI primers were employed in a first-round RT-PCR of the TCR CDR3. A single record per CDR3 protein comes from TCRdb applying MiXCR to the multiplex PCR reads. The sample yields about 420,000 distinct CDR3 sequences, more than 15% seen once. Fresh 10 ml peripheral blood yielded PBMCs. CDR1 and CDR2 from the germline V gene are DFQATT and SNEGSKA (reference sequence). The CDR3 has 13 residues. V dropped 4 bases and J dropped 11; count of bases not matched to a gene: 10. This clonotype appeared a few times. Its specificity is unknown.

Sample: blood. This sequence was found in a woman between 18 and 29 years old with Graves' hyperthyroidism. This chain links TRBV20-1 with TRBJ2-1; TRBD1 matches 8 bases. CDR3 residues: CSAKKGTGGQQFF. In DNA, the CDR3 is TGCAGTGCTAAGAAGGGCACAGGGGGGCAGCAGTTCTTC.